A single T cell receptor (beta chain) is shown here with its context. This entry is derived from a study of siplizumab effects on memory and regulatory T cells. The J segment lost 10 bases and the V segment lost 3 bases, leaving 9 bases of the junction unmatched. The CDR3 runs to 13 residues. CDR1 is GTSNPN and CDR2 is SVGIG in the germline V gene (reference sequence). The repertoire was sequenced with immunoSEQ multiplex PCR; TCRdb's copy has only in-frame clones and lacks some. Among some 110,000 clones, 85% to 95% were seen once, and the ten largest hold about 0.34%. The source material was CD4+ T cells sorted from blood. The chain recombines TRBV30 with TRBJ2-1; TRBD2 agrees at 7 bases. This receptor was obtained from a human donor in good health. The CDR3 DNA follows: TGTGCCTGGAGCGCGACGGGAGGTGGGGAGCAGTTCTTC. Its translation is CAWSATGGGEQFF.